This T cell receptor (beta chain) comes out of a study of cytomegalovirus exposure and HLA in healthy donors. Study details: Later, an analysis reported that the 95 to 150 validation repertoires had used the same platform as the approximately 680 first-cohort repertoires.

A remark on this clone: What it binds is not known.

The protocol was immunoSEQ multiplex PCR, while the TCRdb copy is restricted to in-frame clones and leaves out a portion. The sample yields 71,000 or so clones, 85% to 95% seen once. V lost 6 bases to trimming and J lost 4 bases; unmatched junction nucleotides: 3. The CDR3 spans 14 residues. Germline lookup yields CDR1 MNHNY and CDR2 SVGAGI (reference sequence). General observations from the study: Reports described diagnosis of cytomegalovirus status by the classifier as highly specific and sensitive. The study flagged some 170 TCR beta chains as cytomegalovirus-associated. TCR clusters originating in the first cohort tended to co-occur in the approximately 130 validation repertoires, according to a later analysis.

This TCR was recovered from a woman younger than 35 in good health and CMV-seronegative. The specimen was PBMCs. The genes are TRBV6-6 and TRBJ2-1, with 10 bases identical to TRBD2. The CDR3 loop is CASSTSGVYNEQFF. DNA for the CDR3: TGTGCCAGCAGCACTAGCGGGGTTTACAATGAGCAGTTCTTC.